This T cell receptor beta chain was captured in a study of CD8 T cells in cerebrospinal fluid in Alzheimer's disease. TCRdb re-called the 10x single-cell sequencing reads, yielding one record per CDR3 amino acid sequence without DNA. The sample spans fewer than 1,200 distinct CDR3 sequences; the ten largest clones claim 7.8%. Measured by frequency, this clonotype is medium-sized (0.01 to 0.1%). The length of the CDR3 is 15 residues. Germline-derived CDR1 and CDR2 are SEHNR and FQNEAQ (reference sequence). J is TRBJ1-1 and V is TRBV7-9. Material for sequencing was cerebrospinal fluid. The TCR comes from a human donor in good health. The CDR3 is CASSQGQVMNTEAFF.